This T cell receptor beta chain was obtained from a study of T-cell memory formation after mild COVID-19. After 5'RACE with constant-segment primers, TCR alpha and TCR beta cDNA libraries carrying sample barcodes and UMIs were obtained. Each CDR3 protein is one row after TCRdb ran MiXCR on the 5' RACE reads. The repertoire holds around 260,000 distinct CDR3 sequences, with around 15% as singletons. V was trimmed by 1 base and J by 2 bases, leaving 6 bases between them. Germline V CDR1 and CDR2: SGHRS, YFSETQ. The CDR3 totals 13 residues. In its sample, this clonotype was seen many times. Its antigen is not identified. Study-wide points: Chiefly within CM and EM were the contracting CD4+ clones; CD8+ ones were within EMRA. The finding that pre-infection memory included some responding clones suggested that cross-reactive memory joined.

Sequencing input: PBMCs or a T cell subset sorted from them (not recorded which). The gene calls are TRBV5-1 and TRBJ2-5; no clear D. The sequence derives from a man younger than 30 who had mild COVID-19 (a few samples of this study predate the infection). Cell type and time point are not known. This CDR3 is CASSLSAQETQYF. CDR3 bases: TGCGCCAGCAGCTTGTCGGCACAAGAGACCCAGTACTTC.